This entry is about one T cell receptor (beta chain). The CDR3 is 13 amino acids. V trimming: 5 bases; J trimming: 5 bases; junction bases outside the gene matches: 4. The germline CDR1 and CDR2 sequences are LNHNV and YYDKDF (reference sequence). This entry belongs to a study of T-cell memory formation after mild COVID-19. TCRdb re-called the 5' RACE reads through MiXCR, storing one row per CDR3 protein. Of 110,000 to 150,000 distinct CDR3 sequences in the sample, about 25% were seen once. Sequencing was carried out using PBMCs or a T cell subset sorted from them (not recorded which). The TCR sequence derives from an adult woman who had mild COVID-19 (a few samples of this study predate the infection). Cell type and time point are not known. V usage is TRBV15 and J usage is TRBJ2-5; 8 bases align to TRBD1. CDR3 nucleotide sequence: TGTGCCACCAGCCAGGGGGCTAAGGAGACCCAGTACTTC. Translated, it gives CATSQGAKETQYF.